This T cell receptor beta chain is from a study of blood T cell repertoires in COVID-19. On the study more broadly: Both acute and convalescent COVID-19 samples were obtained from the United States, Italy and Spain.

Looked up from germline, CDR1 is LNHDA and CDR2 is SQIVND (reference sequence). The CDR3 loop spans 15 amino acids. Trimming pared 4 bases from V and 1 base from J, leaving 13 bases between. This table comes from immunoSEQ multiplex PCR, and its TCRdb copy is limited to in-frame clones, with some not included. Of 400,000 to 450,000 clones in the sample, 70% to 90% were seen once. Seattle patient enrollment occurred during active infection, with longitudinal follow-up thereafter. The sample taken for sequencing was peripheral blood. The chain joins TRBV19 to TRBJ1-1, with D perhaps matching TRBD1 (6 bases). This receptor was taken from a woman aged 45 to 65 with COVID-19, enrolled during active disease. The DNA for the CDR3 is TGTGCCAGTAGTACACTGAGGGGGGGGAACACTGAAGCTTTCTTT. Encoded protein: CASSTLRGGNTEAFF.